The TCR beta chain described here comes from a study of cytomegalovirus exposure and HLA in healthy donors. Study in general: Ancestry clustering placed 70% to 90% of a few hundred genotyped donors in the Caucasian-associated cluster.

PCR used 60 Vbeta primers and 13 Jbeta primers. Assay: immunoSEQ multiplex PCR; the TCRdb copy retains only in-frame clones and omits some. The data contain tens of thousands of clones, around 79% of them seen just once; the ten biggest clones take up 5.5% to 7.5%. Losses at the gene ends were 5 bases for V and 7 bases for J; bases not matched to a gene: 5. CDR3 length: 12 amino acids. Germline V lookup: CDR1 MNHNY, CDR2 SVGAGI (reference sequence). As for this clone: Its antigen remains unknown.

Study-level points and caveats: TCR sequences were mostly rare, though some public TCRs occurred in many donors.

The sequence was collected from a female donor in good health and CMV-seronegative. What was sequenced was PBMCs. The genes are TRBV6-6 and TRBJ2-7; 7 bases line up with TRBD2. CDR3 coding DNA: TGTGCCAGCAGTCCCGGGCGGGGGGAGCAGTACTTC. It yields the protein CASSPGRGEQYF.